The source of this TCR beta chain is a study of CD8+ T cells in alopecia areata. Treatment specified: oral pan-JAK inhibitor, 5-10 mg twice daily. Germline V lookup: CDR1 MNHEY, CDR2 SVGAGI. The CDR3 is 13 residues long. V was trimmed by 6 bases and J by 0 bases, leaving 8 bases between them. cDNA prepared by RNA extraction and subsequent reverse transcription served as the template for sequencing. Method: immunoSEQ multiplex PCR; TCRdb's copy keeps in-frame clones and lacks some. This sample has a few hundred thousand clones, with 40% to 45% found just once. The chain uses TRBV6-5 and TRBJ1-1; D is perhaps TRBD1 (6 bases). The specimen was CD4+ T cells sorted from blood, collected at approximately week 39, from a patient treated with tofacitinib. The TCR comes from a human donor with alopecia areata. CDR3 loop: CASRRTVNTEAFF. In nucleotides, the CDR3 is TGTGCCAGCAGGAGGACAGTGAACACTGAAGCTTTCTTT.